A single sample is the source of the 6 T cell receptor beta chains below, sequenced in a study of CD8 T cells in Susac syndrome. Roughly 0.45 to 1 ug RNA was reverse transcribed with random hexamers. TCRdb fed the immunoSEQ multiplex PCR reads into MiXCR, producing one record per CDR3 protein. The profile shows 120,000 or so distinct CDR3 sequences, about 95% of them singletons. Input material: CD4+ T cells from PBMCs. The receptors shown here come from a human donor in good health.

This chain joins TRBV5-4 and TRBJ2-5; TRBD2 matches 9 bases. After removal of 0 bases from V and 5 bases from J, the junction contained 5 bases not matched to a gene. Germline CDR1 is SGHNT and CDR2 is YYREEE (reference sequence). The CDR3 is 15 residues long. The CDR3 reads CASSLDSGSWETQYF. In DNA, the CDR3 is TGTGCCAGCAGCTTGGATAGCGGGAGTTGGGAGACCCAGTACTTC.

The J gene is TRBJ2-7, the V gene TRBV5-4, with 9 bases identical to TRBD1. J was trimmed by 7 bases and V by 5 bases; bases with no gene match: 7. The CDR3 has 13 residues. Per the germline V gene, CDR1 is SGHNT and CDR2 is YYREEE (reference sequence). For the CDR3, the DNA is TGTGCCAGCAGATCACAGGGGGCGAAAGAGCAGTACTTC. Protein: CASRSQGAKEQYF.

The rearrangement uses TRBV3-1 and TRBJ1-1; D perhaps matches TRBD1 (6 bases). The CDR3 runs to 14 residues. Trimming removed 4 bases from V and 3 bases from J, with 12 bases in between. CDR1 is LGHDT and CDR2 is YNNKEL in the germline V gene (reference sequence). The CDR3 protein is CASSPGHTDTEAFF. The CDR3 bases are TGTGCCAGCAGCCCGGGACATACGGACACTGAAGCTTTCTTT.

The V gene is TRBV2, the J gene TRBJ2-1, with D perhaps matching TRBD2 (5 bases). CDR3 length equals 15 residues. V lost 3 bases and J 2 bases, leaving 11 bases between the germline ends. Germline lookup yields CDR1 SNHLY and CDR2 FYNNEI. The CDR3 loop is CASSDKRSPYNEQFF. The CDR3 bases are TGTGCCAGCAGTGATAAGCGGTCCCCCTACAATGAGCAGTTCTTC.

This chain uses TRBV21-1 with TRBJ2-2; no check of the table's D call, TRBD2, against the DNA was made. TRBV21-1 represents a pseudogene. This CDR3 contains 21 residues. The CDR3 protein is CASSKDGRQSLKGPAPPELFF. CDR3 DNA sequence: TGTGCCAGCAGCAAAGACGGGAGACAGTCCCTAAAGGGGCCCGCTCCTCCGGAGCTGTTTTTT.

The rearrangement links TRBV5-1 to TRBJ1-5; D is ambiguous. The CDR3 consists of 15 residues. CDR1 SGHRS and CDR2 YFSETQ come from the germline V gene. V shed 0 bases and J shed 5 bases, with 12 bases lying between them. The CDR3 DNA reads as TGCGCCAGCAGCTTGGGGTCCGGGTGGGATCAGCCCCAGCATTTT. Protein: CASSLGSGWDQPQHF.